This is a list of T cell receptor beta chains from one sample in a study of cytomegalovirus exposure and HLA in healthy donors. The assay was immunoSEQ multiplex PCR, and TCRdb's table has in-frame clones only and misses some. This sample has 110,000 to 150,000 clones, with approximately 80% found just once. The sequencing sample was made of PBMCs. These receptors were taken from a woman between 40 and 50 years old in good health and CMV-seronegative. The conserved cysteine and the conserved F or W are not part of the CDR3 here.

V	J	CDR3
TRBV28	TRBJ1-2	ASSPGTGGRYT
TRBV18	TRBJ1-4	ASSPGQTATNEKLF
TRBV6-4	TRBJ2-3	ASSSSPGQGTDTQY
TRBV19	TRBJ2-7	ASSIDETGGYEQY
TRBV2	TRBJ1-2	ASSADNYGYT
TRBV6-1	TRBJ2-1	ASSENPGITYNEQF
TRBV2	TRBJ1-3	ASKGDGSGNTIY
TRBV29-1	TRBJ2-1	SVEPGTSGTYNEQF
TRBV19	TRBJ2-7	ASSRRTDILREQY
TRBV7-6	TRBJ2-6	ASSYALGQGINVLT
TRBV7-9	TRBJ2-2	ASSLSGSRYTGELF
TRBV19	TRBJ2-7	ASSIGGVDPYEQY
TRBV19	TRBJ1-3	ASSLTGAGNTIY
TRBV10-1	TRBJ1-6	ASSIDGDNSPLH
TRBV19	TRBJ2-7	ASPEQLAGYRYEQY
TRBV19	TRBJ2-7	ASSIRTGSYEQY
TRBV15	TRBJ1-2	ATSRDWGANYGYT
TRBV27	TRBJ2-1	ASSRGQQGNEQF
TRBV27	TRBJ2-1	ASSLSVRLAGYEQF
TRBV5-4	TRBJ1-1	ASSPQGPNTEAF